This TCR beta chain originates from a study of T cells in tuberculosis. The wider study: T cells were selected with CD1B tetramers loaded with glucose monomycolate. IGRA-negative adolescents, IGRA-positive adolescents with latent tuberculosis and adults with active tuberculosis formed this South African cohort.

Points from the study as a whole: Cases with active tuberculosis were adults, while controls were adolescents.

Worth noting for this clone: The antigen remains unidentified.

The sample's time point: new active TB diagnosis, blood taken before or within 7 days of starting treatment. Assay: immunoSEQ multiplex PCR; the TCRdb copy retains only in-frame clones and omits some. The table records 22,000 or so clones, 70% to 85% of them present only once. From germline, CDR1 is GTSNPN and CDR2 SVGIG (reference sequence). V lost 2 bases and J 6 bases, leaving 13 bases between the germline ends. The CDR3 has 13 residues. The gene calls are TRBV30 and TRBJ1-1; no clear D gene. The sequencing used PBMCs, collected at tuberculosis diagnosis. The TCR comes from an adult with tuberculosis. The CDR3: CAWSRGSSSEAFF. Written as DNA, the CDR3 is TGTGCCTGGAGTAGAGGTTCGTCCTCTGAAGCTTTCTTT.